The T cell receptor (beta chain) described here comes from a study of Graves' ophthalmopathy and Graves' hyperthyroidism. Study details: Peripheral blood was obtained at first diagnosis, ahead of any treatment. Study-level points and caveats: Thyroid clonotypes that were expanded above 0.001 frequency mostly also appeared in blood. Ophthalmopathy progression predictions by the model showed approximately 79% specificity and about 70% sensitivity.

Transcripts of RNA were the source for amplifying TCR beta CDR3 regions. First-round RT-PCR relied on HTBI primers, and a second-round multiplex PCR came next. TCRdb reanalysed the multiplex PCR reads using MiXCR and keeps one entry per CDR3 protein. The sample includes some 350,000 distinct CDR3 sequences, about 18% of them seen just once. Concerning this clonotype itself: Its antigen is not known.

Lactation, pregnancy, uncontrolled infections and other autoimmune diseases were all grounds for excluding patients. With 2 bases removed from V and 4 bases from J, the gap between germline ends came to 8 bases. The CDR3 runs 13 residues. The germline CDR1 and CDR2 sequences are SNHLY and FYNNEI. The specimen sequenced was peripheral blood. The receptor comes from an adult woman with stable Graves' hyperthyroidism. This sequence joins TRBV2 and TRBJ2-5; D is unresolved. The CDR3 nucleotides read TGTGCCAGCAGTGAAAGGCAGCGAGAGACCCAGTACTTC. Translating gives CASSERQRETQYF.